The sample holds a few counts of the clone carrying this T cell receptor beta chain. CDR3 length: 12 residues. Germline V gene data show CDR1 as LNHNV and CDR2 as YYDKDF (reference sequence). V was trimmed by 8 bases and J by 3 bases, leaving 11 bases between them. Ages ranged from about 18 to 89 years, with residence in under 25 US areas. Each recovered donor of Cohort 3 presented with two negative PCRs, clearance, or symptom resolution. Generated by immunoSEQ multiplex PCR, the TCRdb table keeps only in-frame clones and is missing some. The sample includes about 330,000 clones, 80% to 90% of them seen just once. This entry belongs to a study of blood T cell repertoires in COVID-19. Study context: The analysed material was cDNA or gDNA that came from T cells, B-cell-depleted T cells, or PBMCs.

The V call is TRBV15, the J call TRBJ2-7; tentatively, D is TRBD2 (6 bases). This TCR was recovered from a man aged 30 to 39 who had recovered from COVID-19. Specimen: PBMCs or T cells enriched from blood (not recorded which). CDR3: CATSAGYYEQYF. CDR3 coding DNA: TGTGCCACCTCTGCGGGATACTACGAGCAGTACTTC.